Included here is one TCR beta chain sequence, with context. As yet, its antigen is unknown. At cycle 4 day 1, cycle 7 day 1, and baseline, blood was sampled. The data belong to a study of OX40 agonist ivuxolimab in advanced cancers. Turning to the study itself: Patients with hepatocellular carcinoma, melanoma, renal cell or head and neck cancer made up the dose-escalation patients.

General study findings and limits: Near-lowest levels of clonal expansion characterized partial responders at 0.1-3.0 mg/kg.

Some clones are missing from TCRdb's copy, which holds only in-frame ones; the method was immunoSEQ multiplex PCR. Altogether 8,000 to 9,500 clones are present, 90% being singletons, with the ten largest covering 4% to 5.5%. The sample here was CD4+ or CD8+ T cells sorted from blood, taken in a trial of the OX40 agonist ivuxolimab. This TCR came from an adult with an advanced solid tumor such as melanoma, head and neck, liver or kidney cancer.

DNA for the CDR3: TGCGCCAGCAGCCAAGACAGCGCCCCCGGTCAAGAGACCCAGTACTTC. It yields the protein CASSQDSAPGQETQYF. The V gene is TRBV4-1, the J gene TRBJ2-5; D is uncertain. The germline gives CDR1 MGHRA, CDR2 YSYEKL. The length of the CDR3 is 16 residues. V was cut by 0 bases and J by 2 bases, with 13 bases left in between.